This T cell receptor (beta chain) was profiled in a study of OX40 agonist ivuxolimab in advanced cancers. Overall study: Patients received ivuxolimab, an agonistic anti-OX40 (CD134) antibody. From 23 to 79 years was the age range, with a mean of approximately 58 years, and around 80% were male. General study findings and limits: In the 0.1-3.0 mg/kg groups, partial responders showed among the lowest expansion. Circulating CD4+ and CD8+ T cells showed clonal expansion by week 6 at 0.1 to 3.0 mg/kg.

Assay used: immunoSEQ multiplex PCR; TCRdb lists only in-frame clones, some missing. The sample records under 85,000 clones, 87% being singletons. A word on this clone: Its specificity is not known.

This clonotype was sampled from an adult with an advanced solid tumor such as melanoma, head and neck, liver or kidney cancer. Sequenced material: CD4+ or CD8+ T cells sorted from blood, taken in a trial of the OX40 agonist ivuxolimab.

CDR3 amino acids: CASSFTDTQYF. CDR3 DNA: TGTGCCAGCAGCTTCACAGATACGCAGTATTTT. This chain connects TRBV7-6 to TRBJ2-3, with unresolved D. Germline lookup yields CDR1 SGHVS and CDR2 FNYEAQ. This CDR3 is 11 amino acids long. V gave up 3 bases and J gave up 2 bases, with 0 bases separating them.